Presented here are 28 T cell receptor beta chains from one specimen sequenced in a study of technical replicates of blood from a handful of donors. Sequenced by immunoSEQ multiplex PCR; TCRdb stores in-frame clones only, minus some. The sample shows about 94,000 clones, 96% of them seen only once. The sample was T cells isolated from PBMCs. The receptors here all came from a human donor in good health.

The rearrangement links TRBV7-9 to TRBJ2-7; TRBD1 is a possible D gene (5 bases). The V gene's germline CDR1 is SEHNR and CDR2 FQNEAQ (reference sequence). This CDR3 region has 12 residues. V was cut by 4 bases and J by 4 bases, with 8 bases left in between. The CDR3 region is CASSWTLYEQYF. The DNA for the CDR3 is TGTGCCAGCAGCTGGACACTTTACGAGCAGTACTTC. Full variable domain (remainder filled in from reference TRBV7-9 and TRBJ2-7): DTGVSQNPRHKITKRGQNVTFRCDPISEHNRLYWYRQTLGQGPEFLTYFQNEAQLEKSRLLSDRFSAERPKGSFSTLEIQRTEQGDSAMYLCASSWTLYEQYFGPGTRLTVT.

The chain employs TRBV7-9 and TRBJ1-4; 9 bases fit TRBD1. In germline, CDR1 is SEHNR, CDR2 FQNEAQ (reference sequence). V was clipped by 1 base and J by 7 bases; unmatched bases: 4. There are 15 residues in the CDR3. CDR3 in DNA: TGTGCCAGCAGCTTAGTTAGGGGACAGGGTGAAAAACTGTTTTTT. Residues: CASSLVRGQGEKLFF.

The rearrangement links TRBV7-2 to TRBJ2-1; 7 nucleotides agree with TRBD2. CDR3 length: 19 amino acids. CDR1 and CDR2 from the germline V gene are SGHTA and FQGNSA. After removal of 2 bases from V and 2 bases from J, the junction contained 15 bases not matched to a gene. Here the CDR3 DNA reads TGTGCCAGCAGCTTAACCCTAGCTTGGGCGGGAGAAACCTACAATGAGCAGTTCTTC. Its protein product is CASSLTLAWAGETYNEQFF.

The rearrangement uses TRBV15 and TRBJ2-7; possibly TRBD1 for D (5 bases). The ends were cut back, 3 bases at V and 2 bases at J, with 11 bases in the middle. The CDR3 runs to 14 residues. Germline V gene lookup returns CDR1 LNHNV and CDR2 YYDKDF (reference sequence). The CDR3 loop reads CATSSDTGTYEQYF. The CDR3 DNA reads TGTGCCACCAGCAGCGACACAGGTACCTACGAGCAGTACTTC. The full variable domain, in which reference TRBV15 and TRBJ2-7 provide the parts outside the CDR3, is DAMVIQNPRYQVTQFGKPVTLSCSQTLNHNVMYWYQQKSSQAPKLLFHYYDKDFNNEADTPDNFQSRRPNTSFCFLDIRSPGLGDTAMYLCATSSDTGTYEQYFGPGTRLTVT.

This clone was found a few times. The V gene is TRBV30, the J gene TRBJ1-5; D ambiguous. Between the trimmed V and J ends, which lost 5 bases and 4 bases, there was a span of 6 bases. The germline gives CDR1 GTSNPN, CDR2 SVGIG (reference sequence). The CDR3 consists of 11 residues. This chain's CDR3 is CAWGTNQPQHF. The CDR3 coding sequence is TGTGCCTGGGGTACAAATCAGCCCCAGCATTTT.

The genes are TRBV27 and TRBJ2-2, with 12 bases lining up with TRBD2. The CDR3 covers 14 residues. Germline CDR1 is MNHEY and CDR2 is SMNVEV (reference sequence). J was trimmed by 5 bases and V by 6 bases; bases with no gene match: 1. CDR3 nucleotides: TGTGCCAGCAGACTAGCGGGAGGTACCGGGGAGCTGTTTTTT. It translates to CASRLAGGTGELFF.

This clone occurred once. The CDR3 is CASSLATSADSYEQYF. The CDR3 nucleotides read TGTGCCAGCAGTTTGGCGACTAGCGCCGACTCCTACGAGCAGTACTTC. The chain is built from TRBV28 and TRBJ2-7; TRBD2 agrees at 8 bases. Germline assignment: CDR1 MDHEN and CDR2 SYDVKM. The CDR3 extends over 16 amino acids. Trimming took 3 bases from V and 0 from J; bases not matched to a gene: 7.

This sequence joins TRBV1 and TRBJ1-5; TRBD1 is the table's D call, not checked against the DNA. TRBV1 is a pseudogene segment. This CDR3 spans 11 amino acids. CDR3 residues: CTSSQVHTQHF. The CDR3 DNA is TGCACCAGCAGCCAAGTACATACCCAGCATTTT.

V and J are TRBV6-4 and TRBJ2-7, with a possible D match to TRBD2 (6 bases). V was trimmed by 4 bases and J by 0 bases, leaving 19 bases between them. The germline CDR1 and CDR2 sequences are MRHNA and SNTAGT. This CDR3 has 17 residues. CDR3 amino acids: CASSVMSGGQSSYEQYF. Written as DNA, the CDR3 is TGTGCCAGCAGTGTAATGAGCGGAGGGCAAAGCTCCTACGAGCAGTACTTC.

The rearrangement links TRBV27 to TRBJ2-3, with D maybe TRBD1 (5 bases). Germline V lookup: CDR1 MNHEY, CDR2 SMNVEV (reference sequence). The CDR3 has 16 amino acids. Trimming stripped 5 bases from V and 2 bases from J, with 17 bases between. The CDR3, as DNA: TGTGCCAGCAGTCTTGCCCAGGGCTGGCTCACAGATACGCAGTATTTT. It translates to CASSLAQGWLTDTQYF.

This chain uses TRBV29-1 with TRBJ2-7; 9 nucleotides line up with TRBD1. This CDR3 comprises 13 residues. The germline V gene has CDR1 SQVTM and CDR2 ANQGSEA. The trim removed 6 bases at V and 0 bases at J, leaving 3 bases unmatched. The CDR3 loop reads CSVNRGPSYEQYF. The CDR3 DNA sequence: TGCAGCGTCAACAGGGGGCCCTCCTACGAGCAGTACTTC.

V usage is TRBV19 and J usage is TRBJ2-7; possible D gene TRBD1, 5 bases. The CDR3 has 16 residues. Trimming pared 5 bases from V and 5 bases from J, leaving 22 bases between. Germline CDR1 and CDR2: LNHDA and SQIVND (reference sequence). The CDR3 loop is CASSLKGGQGLNEQYF. CDR3 in DNA: TGTGCCAGTAGTCTAAAAGGTGGGCAGGGCTTAAACGAGCAGTACTTC.

The V call is TRBV18, the J call TRBJ2-5; 8 positions match TRBD2. The V gene's germline CDR1 is KGHSH and CDR2 LQKENI. J was trimmed by 5 bases and V by 3 bases; bases with no gene match: 5. This CDR3 is 14 amino acids long. CDR3 sequence reads: CASSPRAGVETQYF. CDR3 bases: TGTGCCAGCTCACCTAGAGCGGGAGTGGAGACCCAGTACTTC. Drawing the rest from reference TRBV18 and TRBJ2-5, the complete variable domain is NAGVMQNPRHLVRRRGQEARLRCSPMKGHSHVYWYRQLPEEGLKFMVYLQKENIIDESGMPKERFSAEFPKEGPSILRIQQVVRGDSAAYFCASSPRAGVETQYFGPGTRLLVL.

The V gene is TRBV11-2, the J gene TRBJ1-5; tentatively, D is TRBD1 (5 bases). CDR1 and CDR2 (germline): SGHAT, FQNNGV. The CDR3 extends over 14 amino acids. Trimming removed 0 bases from V and 6 bases from J, with 9 bases in between. The CDR3, as DNA: TGTGCCAGCAGCTTAGACAGGGCCGGTCAGCCCCAGCATTTT. Its translation: CASSLDRAGQPQHF.

The CDR3 protein is CASSEVEGLSSYNEQFF. The CDR3 bases are TGTGCCAGCAGTGAAGTTGAGGGTCTAAGCTCCTACAATGAGCAGTTCTTC. This rearrangement joins TRBV2 to TRBJ2-1, with TRBD2 as a possible D gene (5 bases). Germline CDR1 is SNHLY and CDR2 is FYNNEI. The CDR3 is 17 amino acids. V shed 1 base and J shed 0 bases, with 13 bases lying between them.

The J gene is TRBJ2-7, the V gene TRBV9; 9 bases agree with TRBD2. The length of the CDR3 is 15 residues. Germline V gene data show CDR1 as SGDLS and CDR2 as YYNGEE. With V trimmed by 4 bases and J by 4 bases, 9 bases remained unmatched. The CDR3 region has the DNA TGTGCCAGCAGCCTTTACGGGACTAGCCCATACGAGCAGTACTTC. Its protein is CASSLYGTSPYEQYF.

The DNA for the CDR3 is TGTGCCAGCAGTGACCCGAAGGACAGGGCGTACTCCTACGAGCAGTACTTC. Residues: CASSDPKDRAYSYEQYF. V is TRBV6-4 and J is TRBJ2-7; 8 bases are shared with TRBD1. V lost 2 bases and J lost 0; bases outside the gene matches: 9. Per the germline V gene, CDR1 is MRHNA and CDR2 is SNTAGT. This CDR3 spans 17 amino acids.

The table lists this clone with a count of one. CDR3 bases: TGCGCCAGCAGCCGCCCGGGGATTAACTATGGCTACACCTTC. It encodes CASSRPGINYGYTF. The chain uses TRBV4-1 and TRBJ1-2, with unresolved D. V lost 4 bases and J lost 1, with 10 bases in between. The CDR3 is made up of 14 amino acids. The V gene's germline CDR1 is MGHRA and CDR2 YSYEKL.

A single count supports this clone. The V and J genes are TRBV7-9 and TRBJ2-2, with TRBD2 matching over 9 bases. The CDR3 is made up of 15 amino acids. CDR1 and CDR2 (germline): SEHNR, FQNEAQ (reference sequence). The ends lost 4 bases at V and 4 bases at J; junction bases unmatched: 4. CDR3 in amino acids: CASSSLAGTTGELFF. The DNA of the CDR3 is TGTGCCAGCAGCTCCCTAGCGGGGACCACCGGGGAGCTGTTTTTT.

The chain has TRBV13 and TRBJ2-1, with TRBD2 matching over 8 bases. The CDR3 contains 16 residues. V was clipped by 5 bases and J by 7 bases; unmatched bases: 13. Germline CDR1 is PRHDT and CDR2 is FYEKMQ (reference sequence). The CDR3: CASSPIIAGGRNEQFF. CDR3 in DNA: TGTGCCAGCAGCCCCATAATCGCGGGAGGTAGGAATGAGCAGTTCTTC.

The J gene is TRBJ2-1, the V gene TRBV19; 8 nucleotides line up with TRBD2. Losses at the gene ends were 5 bases for V and 5 bases for J; bases not matched to a gene: 14. The CDR3 is made up of 17 amino acids. Germline lookup yields CDR1 LNHDA and CDR2 SQIVND (reference sequence). The CDR3 here is CASSWAKAGERNNEQFF. CDR3 DNA: TGTGCCAGTAGTTGGGCTAAAGCGGGAGAAAGGAACAATGAGCAGTTCTTC. The full variable domain, its missing parts supplied by reference TRBV19 and TRBJ2-1, is DGGITQSPKYLFRKEGQNVTLSCEQNLNHDAMYWYRQDPGQGLRLIYYSQIVNDFQKGDIAEGYSVSREKKESFPLTVTSAQKNPTAFYLCASSWAKAGERNNEQFFGPGTRLTVL.

The chain is built from TRBV4-3 and TRBJ1-3; 8 bases agree with TRBD1. Unmatched junction bases numbered 2, after V lost 3 bases and J lost 4 bases. The CDR3 totals 14 residues. Germline assignment: CDR1 LGHNA and CDR2 YSLEER. This CDR3 reads CASSQGDRGNTIYF. Here the CDR3 DNA reads TGCGCCAGCAGCCAGGGGGACAGGGGAAACACCATATATTTT.

The rearrangement joins TRBV5-4 to TRBJ2-5; TRBD2 matches 8 bases. The CDR3 is made up of 14 amino acids. CDR1 SGHNT and CDR2 YYREEE come from the germline V gene (reference sequence). Trimming at V came to 4 bases and at J to 4 bases, leaving 6 bases not matched to a gene. The CDR3 DNA is TGTGCCAGCAGCCCAGCGGGAGTGGGAGAGACCCAGTACTTC. Encoded protein: CASSPAGVGETQYF.

The V and J genes are TRBV13 and TRBJ2-7; 11 bases map to TRBD2. Trimming at V came to 0 bases and at J to 0 bases, leaving 7 bases not matched to a gene. The germline CDR1 and CDR2 sequences are PRHDT and FYEKMQ (reference sequence). The CDR3 is made up of 18 amino acids. The CDR3 region has the DNA TGTGCCAGCAGCTTAGGCTGGGCTAGCGGGAGGAACTCCTACGAGCAGTACTTC. As protein: CASSLGWASGRNSYEQYF.

This clone was picked up one time. This chain links TRBV28 with TRBJ1-5; TRBD1 might be the D (6 bases). There are 15 residues in the CDR3. The germline gives CDR1 MDHEN, CDR2 SYDVKM. V shed 6 bases and J shed 2 bases, with 14 bases lying between them. CDR3 DNA: TGTGCCAGCAGGTACAGGGATGTGGGCAATCAGCCCCAGCATTTT. This sequence encodes CASRYRDVGNQPQHF. Looking up the rest from reference TRBV28 and TRBJ1-5 gives the full variable domain: DVKVTQSSRYLVKRTGEKVFLECVQDMDHENMFWYRQDPGLGLRLIYFSYDVKMKEKGDIPEGYSVSREKKERFSLILESASTNQTSMYLCASRYRDVGNQPQHFGDGTRLSIL.

The chain carries TRBV7-9 and TRBJ1-1, with 7 bases identical to TRBD1. The V segment lost 8 bases and the J segment 1 base; nucleotides outside the gene matches: 4. CDR1 and CDR2 from the germline V gene are SEHNR and FQNEAQ (reference sequence). This CDR3 is 13 amino acids long. The CDR3: CASLRTGNTEAFF. In DNA form, the CDR3 reads TGTGCCAGCCTGAGGACAGGGAACACTGAAGCTTTCTTT.

V gene TRBV7-3 combines with J gene TRBJ2-7; D might be TRBD1 (6 bases). The germline V gene encodes CDR1 SGHTA and CDR2 FQGTGA. The CDR3 spans 14 residues. Deletions cut 7 bases from V and 0 bases from J, with 13 bases between. CDR3 sequence reads: CASISQGNSYEQYF. In DNA, the CDR3 is TGTGCCAGCATATCTCAGGGGAACTCCTACGAGCAGTACTTC.

The chain is built from TRBV7-2 and TRBJ1-5, with no clear D. The CDR3 has 14 amino acids. Looked up from germline, CDR1 is SGHTA and CDR2 is FQGNSA. Deletions cut 1 base from V and 6 bases from J, with 10 bases between. The CDR3 spells CASSLGLGGQPQHF. Here the CDR3 DNA reads TGTGCCAGCAGCTTAGGCCTGGGAGGTCAGCCCCAGCATTTT.